These T cell receptor beta chains were read from a single sample in a study of blood T cell repertoires in COVID-19. TCRdb's copy holds only in-frame clones and misses some; the assay was immunoSEQ multiplex PCR. This table has more than 150,000 clones, more than 70% appearing once. Sequences were obtained from peripheral blood. The receptors here all came from a man aged 55 to 69 with acute or convalescent COVID-19. Each CDR3 is given with its conserved first and last residue. The D gene is left open where the match is weak. Size values are once, few and many counts, or a class for expanded clones, and some rows have none.

V	size	J	D	DNA	CDR3
TRBV4-1	-	TRBJ1-3	-	TGCGCCAGCAGCCAAGCTGAGACTGGCTCTGGAAACACCATATATTTT	CASSQAETGSGNTIYF
TRBV5-5	-	TRBJ1-2	-	TGTGCCAGCAGTTACGACAGACCCTATGGCTACACCTTC	CASSYDRPYGYTF
TRBV5-4	-	TRBJ1-1	-	TGTGCCAGCAGCCTTAAGGGGGAAGGCACTGAAGCTTTCTTT	CASSLKGEGTEAFF
TRBV19	-	TRBJ1-5	-	TGTGCCAGTAGTAACCGGGGGGGCAATCAGCCCCAGCATTTT	CASSNRGGNQPQHF
TRBV4-3	-	TRBJ1-3	-	TGCGCCAGCAGCCTTGCGAGCGGGGGTGCTGGAAACACCATATATTTT	CASSLASGGAGNTIYF
TRBV19	-	TRBJ1-5	-	TGTGCCAGTAGTATAGTCCACGGGGATCAGCCCCAGCATTTT	CASSIVHGDQPQHF
TRBV6-2/TRBV6-3	-	TRBJ1-5	-	TGTGCCAGCAGTTACGGGGGGGGTTATCAGCCCCAGCATTTT	CASSYGGGYQPQHF
TRBV5-8	many	TRBJ1-2	-	TGTGCCAGCAGCTTGGACCCACCCAGGCCCTATGGCTACACCTTC	CASSLDPPRPYGYTF
TRBV15	-	TRBJ1-2	-	TGTGCCACCAGCAGAGACGCAAGGAGACTTGCTAACTATGGCTACACCTTC	CATSRDARRLANYGYTF
TRBV5-1	-	TRBJ1-6	-	TGCGCCAGCAGCTTGGGTCCTACAGATAATAATTCACCCCTCCACTTT	CASSLGPTDNNSPLHF
TRBV2	-	TRBJ1-4	-	TGTGCCAGCAGTGAGGGTTCGACTACTAATGAAAAACTGTTTTTT	CASSEGSTTNEKLFF
TRBV19	once	TRBJ1-5	TRBD1	TGTGCCAGTAGTACTGACAGGGGAGGCAATCAGCCCCAGCATTTT	CASSTDRGGNQPQHF
TRBV4-3	-	TRBJ2-2	TRBD1	TGCGCCAGCAGCCAAGTTACCGGGACAGGATCCGGGGAGCTGTTTTTT	CASSQVTGTGSGELFF
TRBV2	-	TRBJ2-2	-	TGTGCCAGCCGGGTCGACACCGGGGAGCTGTTTTTT	CASRVDTGELFF
TRBV3-1/TRBV3-2	-	TRBJ2-2	TRBD2	TGTGCCAGCAGGGCGACTAGCGGGGGGGCCCCCGGGGAGCTGTTTTTT	CASRATSGGAPGELFF
TRBV4-2	-	TRBJ2-2	TRBD2	TGTGCCAGCAGCCAGGAGCGGGGGGGCCGCACCGGGGAGCTGTTTTTT	CASSQERGGRTGELFF
TRBV5-6	-	TRBJ1-5	-	TGTGCCAGCAGCCGAAGAGAATTCCGCAATCAGCCCCAGCATTTT	CASSRREFRNQPQHF
TRBV5-6	-	TRBJ2-3	-	TGTGCCAGCAGCTCCTGGGGCGGGGGCACAGATACGCAGTATTTT	CASSSWGGGTDTQYF
TRBV10-3	-	TRBJ2-7	TRBD1	TGTGCCATCTCTGACAGGGGGGACTACGAGCAGTACTTC	CAISDRGDYEQYF
TRBV11-2	-	TRBJ2-5	-	TGTGCCAGCAGCCTCCACCGCAGGTCTGGAGAGACCCAGTACTTC	CASSLHRRSGETQYF
TRBV3-1/TRBV3-2	-	TRBJ1-5	-	TGTGCCAGCAGCATCGGAGGGCTCAATCAGCCCCAGCATTTT	CASSIGGLNQPQHF
TRBV7-2	-	TRBJ2-6	TRBD1	TGTGCCAGCAGCTTTAAGGACAGGGGTGCTGGGGCCAACGTCCTGACTTTC	CASSFKDRGAGANVLTF
TRBV10-1	-	TRBJ2-1	TRBD2	TGCGCCAGCAGTTTTAGCGGGGGGTCGAAAGAGGTCAATGAGCAGTTCTTC	CASSFSGGSKEVNEQFF